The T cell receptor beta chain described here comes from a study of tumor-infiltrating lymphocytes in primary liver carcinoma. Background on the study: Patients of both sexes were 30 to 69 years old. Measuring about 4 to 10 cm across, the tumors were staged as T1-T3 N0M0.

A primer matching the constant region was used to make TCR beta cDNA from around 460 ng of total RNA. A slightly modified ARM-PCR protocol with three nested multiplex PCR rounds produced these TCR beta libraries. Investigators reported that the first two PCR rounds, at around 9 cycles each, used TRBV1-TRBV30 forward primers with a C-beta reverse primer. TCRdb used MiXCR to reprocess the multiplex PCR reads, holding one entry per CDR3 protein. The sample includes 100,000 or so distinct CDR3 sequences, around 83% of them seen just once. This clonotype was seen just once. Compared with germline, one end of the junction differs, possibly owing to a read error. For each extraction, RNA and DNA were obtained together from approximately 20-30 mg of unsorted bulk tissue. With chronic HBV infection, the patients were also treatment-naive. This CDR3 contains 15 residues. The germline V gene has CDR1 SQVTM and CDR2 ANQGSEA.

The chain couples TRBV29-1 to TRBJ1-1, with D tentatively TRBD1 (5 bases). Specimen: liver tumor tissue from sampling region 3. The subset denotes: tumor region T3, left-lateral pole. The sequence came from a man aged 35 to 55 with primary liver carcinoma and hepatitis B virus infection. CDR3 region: CSAAPEWGMNTEAFF. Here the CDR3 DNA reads TGCAGCGCCGCCCCTGAGTGGGGGATGAACACAGAAGCTTTCTTT.